Below are 32 T cell receptor beta chains sequenced from a single sample in a study of T cell responses to AZD1222 COVID-19 vaccine. TCRdb keeps only in-frame clones here, not all; method: immunoSEQ multiplex PCR. The data contain 200,000 or so clones, 90% to 95% of them singletons. Sequenced material: peripheral blood, taken on day 0 of AZD1222 vaccination. These receptors were taken from an adult in good health.

J is TRBJ1-1 and V is TRBV11-1, with a weak D call TRBD1 (5 bases). Germline V CDR1 and CDR2: SGHAT, FQDESV (reference sequence). The length of the CDR3 is 14 residues. Between the trimmed V and J ends, which lost 6 bases and 4 bases, there was a span of 15 bases. The CDR3 bases are TGTGCCAGCAGTTCCTGGGAGGGGTCCACTGAAGCTTTCTTT. Protein: CASSSWEGSTEAFF.

This chain joins TRBV9 and TRBJ2-1, with D maybe TRBD2 (5 bases). The CDR3 loop spans 15 amino acids. V lost 0 bases to trimming and J lost 6 bases, with 13 bases between them. The germline gives CDR1 SGDLS, CDR2 YYNGEE. CDR3 in amino acids: CASSVAGFPTNEQFF. The CDR3 region has the DNA TGTGCCAGCAGCGTAGCGGGATTTCCAACCAATGAGCAGTTCTTC.

The gene calls are TRBV6-6 and TRBJ2-2; D not resolved. Germline V CDR1 and CDR2: MNHNY, SVGAGI (reference sequence). The CDR3 totals 13 residues. V was cut by 6 bases and J by 6 bases, with 11 bases left in between. The CDR3 nucleotides read TGTGCCAGCAGCCGCACGTCGGCCGGGGAGCTGTTTTTT. Translated: CASSRTSAGELFF.

This clone was observed a handful of times. The chain links TRBV5-4 to TRBJ2-7; 14 positions match TRBD2. The junction had 7 bases not matched to a gene; V was cut back by 3 bases and J by 2 bases. The CDR3 sequence is 17 residues long. The V gene's germline CDR1 is SGHNT and CDR2 YYREEE (reference sequence). CDR3 bases: TGTGCCAGCAGCTCAGGGACTAGCGGGAGAAAGACCTACGAGCAGTACTTC. This encodes CASSSGTSGRKTYEQYF. The full variable domain, with the rest looked up from reference TRBV5-4 and TRBJ2-7, is ETGVTQSPTHLIKTRGQQVTLRCSSQSGHNTVSWYQQALGQGPQFIFQYYREEENGRGNFPPRFSGLQFPNYSSELNVNALELDDSALYLCASSSGTSGRKTYEQYFGPGTRLTVT.

V is TRBV5-8 and J is TRBJ2-3; 7 nucleotides align to TRBD2. Looked up from germline, CDR1 is SGHTS and CDR2 is YDEGEE. The CDR3 runs to 17 residues. The V gene end was trimmed by 0 bases and the J gene end by 3 bases; junction bases not matched to a gene: 10. This chain's CDR3 is CASSLGVTSHSTDTQYF. CDR3 in DNA: TGTGCCAGCAGCTTGGGTGTGACTAGCCACAGTACAGATACGCAGTATTTT.

The chain carries TRBV5-1 and TRBJ2-3, with 11 bases identical to TRBD2. The CDR3 extends over 16 amino acids. V lost 0 bases, J lost 4 bases, and 4 bases stayed unmatched. Per the germline V gene, CDR1 is SGHRS and CDR2 is YFSETQ. CDR3 sequence (DNA): TGCGCCAGCAGCTTGGATATAGCGGGAGGGCCAGATACGCAGTATTTT. Translating it yields CASSLDIAGGPDTQYF.

The chain has TRBV5-4 and TRBJ2-3; 12 nucleotides match TRBD2. Germline loops: CDR1 SGHNT, CDR2 YYREEE (reference sequence). This CDR3 is built from 20 residues. The V segment lost 7 bases and the J segment 0 bases; nucleotides outside the gene matches: 18. CDR3 nucleotide sequence: TGTGCCAGCGGATCTCCCGGTGGAACTAGCGGGAGGATGAGCACAGATACGCAGTATTTT. It is translated as CASGSPGGTSGRMSTDTQYF.

V is TRBV10-2 and J is TRBJ2-5; 11 bases map to TRBD2. CDR3 length: 13 amino acids. Germline CDR1 is WSHSY and CDR2 is SAAADI. V was clipped by 6 bases and J by 5 bases; unmatched bases: 2. This chain's CDR3 is CASRLAGGETQYF. The CDR3 DNA is TGCGCCAGCAGGTTAGCGGGAGGGGAGACCCAGTACTTC.

The chain carries TRBV5-4 and TRBJ2-5; D is possibly TRBD1 or TRBD2 (5 bases each). Trimming shortened V by 4 bases and J by 1 base, and 11 bases separated the two germline ends. The CDR3 has 14 amino acids. Germline V lookup: CDR1 SGHNT, CDR2 YYREEE (reference sequence). For the CDR3, the DNA is TGTGCCAGCAGCGAGGGGTTAGCCCAAGAGACCCAGTACTTC. Encoded protein: CASSEGLAQETQYF.

The chain couples TRBV5-8 to TRBJ2-5, with no clear D. The CDR3 contains 15 residues. The germline gives CDR1 SGHTS, CDR2 YDEGEE. V lost 0 bases to trimming and J lost 4 bases, with 13 bases between them. Here the CDR3 DNA reads TGTGCCAGCAGCTTGGGGGGTAGGGTCGGAGAGACCCAGTACTTC. Amino acid sequence: CASSLGGRVGETQYF.

This clone appeared once. The chain combines TRBV7-8 with TRBJ2-2; possibly TRBD2 for D (6 bases). The germline V and J ends were trimmed by 10 bases and 0 bases, with 9 bases remaining between them. CDR3 length: 13 amino acids. Germline V gene lookup returns CDR1 SGHVS and CDR2 FQNEAQ. CDR3 coding DNA: TGTGCCACCGGGACTTCGAACACCGGGGAGCTGTTTTTT. Its translation: CATGTSNTGELFF.

This chain links TRBV7-8 with TRBJ1-2; no definite D call. The CDR3 is 15 amino acids. Germline V gene data show CDR1 as SGHVS and CDR2 as FQNEAQ. Deletions cut 5 bases from V and 2 bases from J, with 15 bases between. CDR3 DNA sequence: TGTGCCAGCAGCATATACGATGGTGCCAACTATGGCTACACCTTC. Translation: CASSIYDGANYGYTF.

V and J are TRBV7-9 and TRBJ2-7; 7 positions agree with TRBD2. The CDR3 spans 14 residues. Losses at the gene ends were 2 bases for V and 7 bases for J; bases not matched to a gene: 8. Germline assignment: CDR1 SEHNR and CDR2 FQNEAQ (reference sequence). The CDR3 nucleotides are TGTGCCAGCAGCTTACCCGAGCGGGACCGGGAGCAGTACTTC. Its protein product is CASSLPERDREQYF.

The chain carries TRBV4-1 and TRBJ1-5; D unresolved. Trimming cost V 1 base and J 7 bases, with 11 bases left between them. Germline V gene lookup returns CDR1 MGHRA and CDR2 YSYEKL. The CDR3 runs 14 residues. CDR3 residues: CASSQVYGQQPQHF. Written as DNA, the CDR3 is TGCGCCAGCAGCCAAGTTTACGGGCAACAGCCCCAGCATTTT.

The sample holds one count of this clone. The V call is TRBV7-9, the J call TRBJ1-4; 9 bases are a match to TRBD1. The junction had 7 bases not matched to a gene; V was cut back by 3 bases and J by 8 bases. This CDR3 has 15 residues. Germline V lookup: CDR1 SEHNR, CDR2 FQNEAQ (reference sequence). CDR3 protein: CASSLLGQGGEKLFF. The CDR3 DNA reads as TGTGCCAGCAGCTTGTTGGGACAGGGTGGCGAAAAACTGTTTTTT.

The chain is built from TRBV19 and TRBJ2-7, with 8 bases fitting TRBD1. Germline CDR1 LNHDA, CDR2 SQIVND (reference sequence). The length of the CDR3 is 15 residues. J lost 7 bases, V lost 5 bases, and 13 bases had no gene match. DNA of the CDR3: TGTGCCAGTAGTCCTTGGACAGGGCGGGAAGGGGAGCAGTACTTC. Encoded protein: CASSPWTGREGEQYF.

The chain recombines TRBV14 with TRBJ1-2; D is undetermined. Looked up from germline, CDR1 is SGHDN and CDR2 is FVKESK. Between the trimmed V and J ends, which lost 0 bases and 8 bases, there was a span of 10 bases. The CDR3 spans 13 residues. CDR3 protein: CASSQDHIGGYTF. CDR3 bases: TGTGCCAGCAGCCAAGATCACATAGGGGGCTACACCTTC.

This clone has only one observation. This chain connects TRBV19 to TRBJ1-1, with D possibly matching TRBD1 (5 bases). Germline V gene lookup returns CDR1 LNHDA and CDR2 SQIVND (reference sequence). CDR3 length equals 17 residues. Trimming took 5 bases from V and 1 from J, leaving 20 bases between them. As DNA, the CDR3 is TGTGCCAGTAGTCCTGCATCGGGGGGGAAAAGGAACACTGAAGCTTTCTTT. This encodes CASSPASGGKRNTEAFF. Full variable domain (missing parts from reference TRBV19 and TRBJ1-1): DGGITQSPKYLFRKEGQNVTLSCEQNLNHDAMYWYRQDPGQGLRLIYYSQIVNDFQKGDIAEGYSVSREKKESFPLTVTSAQKNPTAFYLCASSPASGGKRNTEAFFGQGTRLTVV.

CDR3 coding DNA: TGTGCCAGTAGTATAGAGACCACAGGGAAAAACATTCAGTACTTC. Translated, it gives CASSIETTGKNIQYF. V gene TRBV19 combines with J gene TRBJ2-4; D possibly corresponds to TRBD1 (6 bases). Germline V lookup: CDR1 LNHDA, CDR2 SQIVND (reference sequence). This CDR3 region has 15 residues. V lost 0 bases and J lost 4, with 10 bases in between.

The chain joins TRBV6-5 to TRBJ1-2, with D possibly TRBD1 on 5 matching bases. V lost 9 bases to trimming and J lost 5 bases, with 16 bases between them. The CDR3 contains 13 residues. Germline CDR1 is MNHEY and CDR2 is SVGAGI. The DNA for the CDR3 is TGTGCCAGTGCGGGGACCCCGGGGTATGGCTACACCTTC. Translated: CASAGTPGYGYTF.

This chain joins TRBV5-5 and TRBJ2-7; D unclear. Germline values: CDR1 SGHKS, CDR2 YYEKEE (reference sequence). V gave up 0 bases and J gave up 0 bases, with 22 bases separating them. The CDR3 length is 19 residues. The CDR3 bases are TGTGCCAGCAGCTTGGGACACAACCCGGTTGACGTTATCTCCTACGAGCAGTACTTC. Amino acids: CASSLGHNPVDVISYEQYF.

This chain uses TRBV7-9 with TRBJ2-1, with a possible D match to TRBD2 (5 bases). This CDR3 region has 15 residues. Germline V lookup: CDR1 SEHNR, CDR2 FQNEAQ (reference sequence). The V end lost 3 bases, the J end lost 10 bases, and 19 bases lay between the germline ends. CDR3 loop: CASSFLDSLDKEQFF. The CDR3 DNA reads as TGTGCCAGCAGCTTTTTGGACTCACTTGATAAGGAGCAGTTCTTC.

This chain joins TRBV7-3 and TRBJ2-1; D remains unclear. V lost 5 bases to trimming and J lost 9 bases, with 14 bases between them. Germline V lookup: CDR1 SGHTA, CDR2 FQGTGA. There are 13 residues in the CDR3. CDR3 DNA sequence: TGTGCCAGCAGCCAATATAGCCCCGCTGAGCAGTTCTTC. As protein: CASSQYSPAEQFF.

This chain joins TRBV27 and TRBJ1-2; D is perhaps TRBD1 (6 bases). Trimming left V 4 bases short and J 5 bases short, with 14 bases between. This CDR3 has 14 amino acids. The V gene's germline CDR1 is MNHEY and CDR2 SMNVEV (reference sequence). The DNA of the CDR3 is TGTGCCAGCAGTTCAGGGGTGTTGAGATATGGCTACACCTTC. It specifies CASSSGVLRYGYTF.

CDR3 sequence (DNA): TGTGCCAGCAGCTTTTCCCAATCACTAGCTCTCGGGGGCACAGATACGCAGTATTTT. Amino acids: CASSFSQSLALGGTDTQYF. The chain links TRBV7-8 to TRBJ2-3; perhaps TRBD2 as D (6 bases). The CDR3 has 19 amino acids. V gave up 3 bases and J gave up 1 base, with 23 bases separating them. Per germline, CDR1 SGHVS and CDR2 FQNEAQ.

V gene TRBV9 combines with J gene TRBJ1-6; the D is unclear. In germline, CDR1 is SGDLS, CDR2 YYNGEE. CDR3 length: 14 amino acids. The germline V and J ends were trimmed by 1 base and 7 bases, with 9 bases remaining between them. The DNA for the CDR3 is TGTGCCAGCAGCGTAACTGCTCAAAATTCACCCCTCCACTTT. Protein: CASSVTAQNSPLHF.

The chain employs TRBV19 and TRBJ2-1, with TRBD2 matching over 7 bases. Losses at the gene ends were 6 bases for V and 8 bases for J; bases not matched to a gene: 10. There are 14 residues in the CDR3. The germline V gene encodes CDR1 LNHDA and CDR2 SQIVND (reference sequence). CDR3 bases: TGTGCCAGTAGAGTTGACCTGGGAGGGTATGAGCAGTTCTTC. Its protein is CASRVDLGGYEQFF.

V gene TRBV5-1 combines with J gene TRBJ2-3; TRBD1 is a possible D gene (6 bases). The germline V gene has CDR1 SGHRS and CDR2 YFSETQ. The length of the CDR3 is 13 residues. V lost 5 bases to trimming and J lost 2 bases, with 9 bases between them. CDR3 protein: CASRQGATDTQYF. CDR3 nucleotide sequence: TGCGCCAGCAGACAGGGTGCCACAGATACGCAGTATTTT. The entire variable domain, with the rest obtained from reference TRBV5-1 and TRBJ2-3, is as follows: KAGVTQTPRYLIKTRGQQVTLSCSPISGHRSVSWYQQTPGQGLQFLFEYFSETQRNKGNFPGRFSGRQFSNSRSEMNVSTLELGDSALYLCASRQGATDTQYFGPGTRLTVL.

The chain recombines TRBV19 with TRBJ2-7, with D possibly called TRBD1 or TRBD2 (5 bases each). The CDR3 contains 14 residues. CDR1 and CDR2 (germline): LNHDA, SQIVND (reference sequence). Trimming took 5 bases from V and 3 from J, leaving 14 bases between them. CDR3 coding DNA: TGTGCCAGTAGTGTCCGGGACGGCGACTACGAGCAGTACTTC. This codes for CASSVRDGDYEQYF.

The CDR3 protein is CAISEGVMTYEQYF. CDR3 bases: TGTGCCATCAGTGAGGGGGTGATGACCTACGAGCAGTACTTC. V gene TRBV10-3 combines with J gene TRBJ2-7; no firm D call. Trimming removed 2 bases from V and 2 bases from J, with 10 bases in between. Germline CDR1 ENHRY, CDR2 SYGVKD. The CDR3 is made up of 14 amino acids.

The gene calls are TRBV28 and TRBJ2-7, with TRBD2 identical over 7 bases. V was pared by 1 base and J by 3 bases, with 3 bases of the junction left unmatched. The CDR3 has 14 amino acids. CDR1 is MDHEN, CDR2 SYDVKM, per germline. The CDR3 DNA sequence: TGTGCCAGCAGTTTATCGGCTAGCGGCTACGAGCAGTACTTC. It yields the protein CASSLSASGYEQYF.

V is TRBV5-1 and J is TRBJ1-3; no clear D gene. The ends were cut back, 5 bases at V and 2 bases at J, with 17 bases in the middle. The CDR3 loop spans 16 amino acids. Germline V gene data show CDR1 as SGHRS and CDR2 as YFSETQ. DNA for the CDR3: TGCGCCAGCAGTTTTCTGAACTCCGCTGCTGGAAACACCATATATTTT. Translated: CASSFLNSAAGNTIYF.